These 14 T cell receptor beta chains originate from one sample sequenced in a study of shared clonotypes between healthy human individuals (dated by TCRdb to between 2020 and 2021). Library construction relied on the immunoSEQ multiplex PCR assay. TCRdb's version of the immuneACCESS table is confined to in-frame rearrangements and falls short of the full clone set. An unresolved V gene accounts for under half of the shortfall where checked; the remainder is of unknown origin. Within this sample are about 580,000 clones, with about 98% of them counted one time only. The ten top clones hold approximately 0.33% of the sample. CD8 naive samples were CD45RO-negative cells positively selected for CCR7, giving a CD45RA+CCR7+ population that excluded TemRA cells. The sequenced material came from naive CD8+ T cells sorted from blood. Interpreted using the paper, the cell subset or site label stands for: CD45RA+CCR7+. These receptors were obtained from a man aged 25-45 years in good health.

The chain joins TRBV29-1 to TRBJ2-1; 7 nucleotides line up with TRBD2. The germline CDR1 and CDR2 sequences are SQVTM and ANQGSEA. The V and J ends lost 6 bases and 0 bases, in that order; junction bases with no gene match: 14. The CDR3 length is 17 residues. CDR3 sequence reads: CSVGGESGRSSYNEQFF. In DNA, the CDR3 is TGCAGCGTGGGAGGTGAATCCGGGAGGAGCTCCTACAATGAGCAGTTCTTC.

The sample holds one count of this clone. The V call is TRBV7-8, the J call TRBJ2-3; the D gene is possibly TRBD1 (6 bases). The CDR3 extends over 15 amino acids. CDR1 is SGHVS, CDR2 FQNEAQ, per germline. V lost 6 bases and J lost 2, with 15 bases in between. CDR3 in amino acids: CASSFRQGITDTQYF. CDR3 sequence (DNA): TGTGCCAGCAGTTTTCGGCAGGGGATCACAGATACGCAGTATTTT.

The chain employs TRBV14 and TRBJ2-7; TRBD1 agrees at 7 bases. Germline CDR1 reads SGHDN; CDR2 reads FVKESK. V lost 8 bases and J lost 6; bases outside the gene matches: 10. The CDR3 length is 13 residues. The DNA of the CDR3 is TGTGCCAGCGCCTACGGACAGGCGGGCGAGCAGTACTTC. Amino acids: CASAYGQAGEQYF.

The V and J genes are TRBV6-5 and TRBJ2-7; 7 bases match TRBD1. V was pared by 3 bases and J by 6 bases, with 2 bases of the junction left unmatched. Germline loops: CDR1 MNHEY, CDR2 SVGAGI. This CDR3 has 12 residues. The CDR3 reads CASSYTGVEQYF. The CDR3 DNA reads TGTGCCAGCAGTTATACAGGGGTCGAGCAGTACTTC.

This chain links TRBV5-3 with TRBJ2-7; no firm D call. Being an ORF, TRBV5-3 has a function that is uncertain. The CDR3 runs to 13 residues. The V and J ends lost 2 bases and 3 bases respectively, with 9 bases between them. In DNA, the CDR3 is TGTGCCAGAAGCTTCCTGACGGGCTACGAGCAGTACTTC. As protein: CARSFLTGYEQYF.

This clone appeared a single time. The V and J genes are TRBV27 and TRBJ2-7; TRBD1 matches 7 bases. Germline V CDR1 and CDR2: MNHEY, SMNVEV (reference sequence). CDR3 length equals 15 residues. The J segment lost 2 bases and the V segment lost 0 bases, leaving 4 bases of the junction unmatched. The CDR3 bases are TGTGCCAGCAGTTTATCCTACGACAGGGCCTACGAGCAGTACTTC. This sequence encodes CASSLSYDRAYEQYF.

The rearrangement uses TRBV21-1 and TRBJ2-3; TRBD1 reflects the table's D call only, with no check against the DNA. TRBV21-1 is classified as a pseudogene. CDR3 length equals 16 residues. CDR3 nucleotides: TGTGCCAGCAGCATCCGGGACAGGGAAAACACAGATACGCAGTATTTT. Translated, it gives CASSIRDRENTDTQYF.

The chain couples TRBV6-5 to TRBJ2-2; D might be TRBD1 (5 bases). The CDR3 has 13 residues. V was pared by 2 bases and J by 4 bases, with 5 bases between. Germline values: CDR1 MNHEY, CDR2 SVGAGI. CDR3 sequence (DNA): TGTGCCAGCAGTTACGGGGCCACCGGGGAGCTGTTTTTT. Amino acid sequence: CASSYGATGELFF.

The chain employs TRBV27 and TRBJ2-7, with D unresolved. Germline-derived CDR1 and CDR2 are MNHEY and SMNVEV (reference sequence). The CDR3 consists of 14 residues. Trimming took 7 bases from V and 0 from J, leaving 13 bases between them. DNA of the CDR3: TGTGCCAGCAACCGCCAGGACGGCTCCTACGAGCAGTACTTC. Residues: CASNRQDGSYEQYF.

The chain has TRBV6-5 and TRBJ2-1, with D possibly matching TRBD2 (5 bases). The CDR3 has 13 residues. The germline V gene has CDR1 MNHEY and CDR2 SVGAGI. V was pared by 5 bases and J by 6 bases, with 11 bases between. CDR3 residues: CASSETRVNEQFF. The CDR3 region has the DNA TGTGCCAGCAGTGAAACTAGGGTCAATGAGCAGTTCTTC.

The chain links TRBV5-1 to TRBJ2-2; D is undetermined. Germline lookup yields CDR1 SGHRS and CDR2 YFSETQ. Trimming stripped 1 base from V and 3 bases from J, with 16 bases between. There are 17 residues in the CDR3. The CDR3 DNA sequence: TGCGCCAGCAGCTTGTTTACCCCAAGTAGATACACCGGGGAGCTGTTTTTT. It translates to CASSLFTPSRYTGELFF.

The chain couples TRBV7-9 to TRBJ2-5; no definite D call. V was shortened by 2 bases and J by 1 base, with 8 bases between the two germline ends. Germline CDR1 reads SEHNR; CDR2 reads FQNEAQ (reference sequence). The CDR3 length is 14 residues. Here the CDR3 reads CASSLLGPQETQYF. CDR3 DNA sequence: TGTGCCAGCAGCTTACTCGGGCCCCAAGAGACCCAGTACTTC.

The sample holds one count of this clone. This chain connects TRBV15 to TRBJ2-1, with 16 bases that match TRBD2. This CDR3 is 17 amino acids long. From germline, CDR1 is LNHNV and CDR2 YYDKDF (reference sequence). V gave up 0 bases and J gave up 8 bases; unmatched junction bases: 4. In nucleotides, the CDR3 is TGTGCCACCAGCAGAGATTTCGGGACTAGCGGGAGGGATGAGCAGTTCTTC. It is translated as CATSRDFGTSGRDEQFF.

The chain uses TRBV4-2 and TRBJ2-7; D may be TRBD2 (6 bases). This CDR3 is 13 amino acids long. V was pared by 3 bases and J by 12 bases, with 18 bases between. Germline CDR1 reads LGHNA; CDR2 reads YNFKEQ. CDR3 in amino acids: CASSQGRDLGWYF. CDR3 nucleotide sequence: TGTGCCAGCAGCCAGGGACGGGACTTGGGGTGGTACTTC.